This T cell receptor beta chain is drawn from a study of OX40 agonist ivuxolimab in advanced cancers. Some background on the complete study: The costimulatory receptor OX40 (CD134) was targeted by ivuxolimab, a fully human IgG2 agonistic monoclonal antibody. The dose-escalation cohort was around 83% male with a mean age of 60 years, ranging from about 20 to 80. The paper covers the monotherapy dose-escalation part of the phase I ivuxolimab trial, which included N of about 50 patients. Prior anti-PD-1, anti-PD-L1 or anti-CTLA-4 therapy was permitted, and checkpoint inhibitors had been received by about 36% of dose-escalation patients. Partial responses occurred in three dose-escalation patients: two with cutaneous melanoma and one with hepatocellular carcinoma. Peripheral TCRbeta sequencing was intended to test whether TCR sequence diversity was altered and clonal T-cell expansion was caused by ivuxolimab. Of the roughly 52 dose-escalation patients, hepatocellular carcinoma was present in about 20, melanoma in some 15, renal cell carcinoma in 9 and head and neck cancer in 9. Intravenous ivuxolimab was administered to patients every 2 weeks at six dose levels: 0.01, 0.1, 0.3, 1.5, 3 and 10 mg/kg. Results the study describes overall, beyond this receptor: At doses of 0.1 to 3.0 mg/kg, clonal expansion of both CD4+ and CD8+ blood T cells was observed from baseline to week 6. In partial responders in the 0.1-3.0 mg/kg groups, normalized peripheral clonal expansion was found to be among the lowest, especially among CD8+ T cells. After ivuxolimab, expanded clones were on average more numerous among CD8+ T cells than among CD4+ T cells. Low levels of normalized T-cell clonal expansion were also seen in some patients who did not respond. The antigen specificity of the clonally expanded peripheral T cells was not determined.

Counted from cysteine to phenylalanine, this CDR3 has 15 amino acids. Kept here is only the CDR3 DNA, which spans 45 bases and is read in frame from base 1. V lost 2 bases and J lost 2 bases; the stretch between them is 14 bases long. Sequences SGHKS (CDR1) and YYEKEE (CDR2) are obtained from the germline V gene (reference sequence). Remarks on this clone: This receptor's antigen is unknown. No base quality values were provided; no much bigger clone lies one nucleotide off.

The trial excluded patients who had a history of autoimmune disease or who were on systemic immunosuppression. In every dose cohort, peripheral blood was drawn for TCR sequencing at baseline, cycle 4 day 1, and cycle 7 day 1. The samples were drawn from a first-in-human, open-label, multicenter phase I dose-escalation trial of ivuxolimab. Adults with locally advanced or metastatic melanoma, renal cell carcinoma, hepatocellular carcinoma or head and neck squamous cell carcinoma were enrolled in the trial. Before TCR sequencing, CD4+ T cells and CD8+ T cells from peripheral blood were sorted into separate populations. To sequence the TCRbeta CDR3 region, genomic DNA was isolated from the sorted cells. The immunoSEQ Assay was used for sequencing of TCRbeta CDR3 regions. The clones in this table, taken by TCRdb from immuneACCESS, are in-frame only. Not every clone is retained; where verified, under half of the shortfall comes from an unresolved V gene, and the cause of the rest is unknown. The sample records about 73,000 clones, about 93% of which are singletons. Jointly, the top ten make up more than 0.45% of the sample.

The sequence was obtained from an adult with an advanced solid tumor such as melanoma, head and neck, liver or kidney cancer. Here the sequenced sample was CD4+ or CD8+ T cells sorted from blood, taken in a trial of the OX40 agonist ivuxolimab. The chain is assembled from TRBV5-5 and TRBJ2-7, with the D call tentatively TRBD1 or TRBD2, each fitting 5 bases. This receptor has the CDR3 CASSFRRDPPYEQYF. At the DNA level, the sequence is TGTGCCAGCAGCTTCCGCCGGGACCCCCCCTACGAGCAGTACTTC.